This T cell receptor beta chain is from a study of T-cell memory formation after mild COVID-19. Germline CDR1 and CDR2: MNHNY and SVGAGI (reference sequence). The CDR3 has 12 amino acids. V lost 11 bases and J lost 8, with 18 bases in between. TCRdb ran MiXCR on the 5' RACE reads and lists one entry per CDR3 protein. The table records some 57,000 distinct CDR3 sequences, 10% to 15% of them present only once. The receptor comes from a man aged 18 to 29 who had mild COVID-19 (a few samples of this study predate the infection). Cell type and time point are not known. Sequencing used PBMCs or a T cell subset sorted from them (not recorded which). The rearrangement uses TRBV6-6 and TRBJ1-2; D remains unclear. CDR3 coding DNA: TGTGCCCTGGCCACGGTTGGAGGAGGCTACACCTTC. Protein sequence: CALATVGGGYTF.